These 10 T cell receptor beta chains were all obtained from the same sample, sequenced in a study of OX40 agonist ivuxolimab in advanced cancers. Libraries were prepared by immunoSEQ multiplex PCR; TCRdb keeps only in-frame clonotypes and omits some of them. The table shows approximately 58,000 clones, with under 90% occurring only once. The sequencing here drew on CD4+ or CD8+ T cells sorted from blood, taken in a trial of the OX40 agonist ivuxolimab. The receptor source for this set is an adult with an advanced solid tumor such as melanoma, head and neck, liver or kidney cancer.

This clone showed up just once. The rearrangement links TRBV15 to TRBJ2-7; weak D call: TRBD2 (6 bases). Per the germline V gene, CDR1 is LNHNV and CDR2 is YYDKDF (reference sequence). The CDR3 runs 14 residues. The ends were cut back, 9 bases at V and 0 bases at J, with 15 bases in the middle. This CDR3 is CATSREPSSYEQYF. The CDR3 DNA sequence: TGTGCCACTTCTCGGGAGCCGAGCTCCTACGAGCAGTACTTC.

This CDR3 is CASSIGTVSGNTIYF. The CDR3, as DNA: TGTGCCAGTAGTATCGGGACTGTCTCTGGAAACACCATATATTTT. The J gene is TRBJ1-3, the V gene TRBV19; a weak D match, TRBD1 (5 bases). The ends were cut back, 3 bases at V and 0 bases at J, with 9 bases in the middle. The CDR3 is 15 residues long. CDR1 LNHDA and CDR2 SQIVND come from the germline V gene (reference sequence).

The rearrangement uses TRBV6-5 and TRBJ2-3, with no clear D. The CDR3 length is 14 residues. Per the germline V gene, CDR1 is MNHEY and CDR2 is SVGAGI. Trimming cost V 6 bases and J 6 bases, with 16 bases left between them. The CDR3 sequence: CASSLGWKRDTQYF. The CDR3 bases are TGTGCCAGCAGCTTGGGCTGGAAGAGGGATACGCAGTATTTT.

This clone was picked up one time. This sequence joins TRBV27 and TRBJ2-1; the D gene is possibly TRBD1 (5 bases). The germline V gene has CDR1 MNHEY and CDR2 SMNVEV (reference sequence). The CDR3 spans 13 residues. V was clipped by 5 bases and J by 9 bases, with 14 bases between them. The CDR3 DNA sequence: TGTGCCAGCAGTCTGAAGGGGCATAGTGAGCAGTTCTTC. This sequence encodes CASSLKGHSEQFF.

This clone is a singleton in its sample. This chain links TRBV6-6 with TRBJ1-3; D is undetermined. Germline CDR1 is MNHNY and CDR2 is SVGAGI (reference sequence). This CDR3 is 15 amino acids long. V lost 0 bases and J 0 bases, leaving 6 bases between the germline ends. The DNA of the CDR3 is TGTGCCAGCAGTTACTCGAGCAGCTCTGGAAACACCATATATTTT. Amino acids: CASSYSSSSGNTIYF.

The chain joins TRBV9 to TRBJ1-1; D uncertain. Germline V gene sequence: CDR1 SGDLS, CDR2 YYNGEE. The CDR3 runs to 15 residues. Between the trimmed V and J ends, which lost 0 bases and 0 bases, there was a span of 9 bases. The CDR3 coding sequence is TGTGCCAGCAGCGTAGTAGGTAGCCTGAACACTGAAGCTTTCTTT. Its translation is CASSVVGSLNTEAFF.

The rearrangement links TRBV12-5 to TRBJ2-3; D uncertain. The length of the CDR3 is 12 residues. The germline V gene encodes CDR1 LGHNT and CDR2 FRNRAP. V was trimmed by 5 bases and J by 6 bases, leaving 9 bases between them. The CDR3 DNA is TGTGCTAGTGGTCCCAGTGGGGATACGCAGTATTTT. Translation: CASGPSGDTQYF.

The chain recombines TRBV11-2 with TRBJ2-7, with unresolved D. Trimming took 6 bases from V and 2 from J, leaving 14 bases between them. The CDR3 consists of 14 residues. The germline CDR1 and CDR2 sequences are SGHAT and FQNNGV. Written as DNA, the CDR3 is TGTGCCAGCAGTTCTACCGGTCCTACCTACGAGCAGTACTTC. Its protein product is CASSSTGPTYEQYF.

The J gene is TRBJ2-7, the V gene TRBV6-1; 8 bases are a match to TRBD2. Germline assignment: CDR1 MNHNS and CDR2 SASEGT. This CDR3 comprises 16 residues. V lost 4 bases to trimming and J lost 4 bases; unmatched junction nucleotides: 12. The chain's CDR3 is CASSVLSGSRSYEQYF. The CDR3, as DNA: TGTGCCAGCAGTGTTTTAAGCGGGAGCCGAAGTTACGAGCAGTACTTC.

V is TRBV9 and J is TRBJ2-3; 7 bases match TRBD1. The V segment lost 0 bases and the J segment 5 bases; nucleotides outside the gene matches: 3. This CDR3 has 14 residues. The germline CDR1 and CDR2 sequences are SGDLS and YYNGEE. This chain's CDR3 is CASSVGTGQDTQYF. The CDR3 DNA is TGTGCCAGCAGCGTAGGGACAGGACAAGATACGCAGTATTTT.